The 29 T cell receptor beta chains listed next were all sequenced from one sample in a study of blood T cell repertoires in COVID-19. Only in-frame clones appear in the TCRdb table, and some are missing; sequencing was by immunoSEQ multiplex PCR. Of around 200,000 clones listed, roughly 86% were seen once; the top ten hold around 3%. Sequencing input: peripheral blood. These receptors came from a middle-aged man with active or convalescent COVID-19.

V and J are TRBV4-1 and TRBJ1-6; D gene ambiguous. Germline-derived CDR1 and CDR2 are MGHRA and YSYEKL. The ends were cut back, 1 base at V and 0 bases at J, with 13 bases in the middle. The CDR3 totals 18 residues. The CDR3 DNA reads TGCGCCAGCAGCCAAGGGACGGGAATGAGCTCCTATAATTCACCCCTCCACTTT. As protein: CASSQGTGMSSYNSPLHF.

Comments on this clone: A junction boundary mismatches the germline segment, possibly from a read error. V gene TRBV3-1 (or the pseudogene TRBV3-2) combines with J gene TRBJ2-7; no clear D. Germline CDR1 and CDR2: LGHDT and YNNKEL (reference sequence). This CDR3 is built from 11 residues. CDR3 residues: CPLRSTHEQYF. The CDR3 DNA reads as TGCCCCCTGCGGAGCACCCACGAGCAGTACTTC.

The CDR3 DNA follows: TGTGCCAGCTCACCAAACCGGGACAGGGGGCCCTATGGCTACACCTTC. The encoded protein is CASSPNRDRGPYGYTF. The rearrangement links TRBV18 to TRBJ1-2; TRBD1 matches 12 bases. V trimming: 2 bases; J trimming: 4 bases; junction bases outside the gene matches: 5. This CDR3 has 16 amino acids. The germline CDR1 and CDR2 sequences are KGHSH and LQKENI.

This rearrangement joins TRBV7-8 to TRBJ1-5; 7 nucleotides align to TRBD1. Germline values: CDR1 SGHVS, CDR2 FQNEAQ. The CDR3 runs 19 residues. V was pared by 0 bases and J by 0 bases, with 11 bases of the junction left unmatched. CDR3 amino acids: CASSLAPQGLTHSNQPQHF. As DNA, the CDR3 is TGTGCCAGCAGCTTAGCTCCACAGGGGCTTACGCATAGCAATCAGCCCCAGCATTTT.

This clone was picked up one time. A read error may produce the germline difference seen at one junction end. The chain is built from TRBV18 and TRBJ1-5; TRBD1 agrees at 7 bases. The germline CDR1 and CDR2 sequences are KGHSH and LQKENI. The CDR3 is 15 amino acids. CDR3 DNA: TGTGCCAGCTCACCACAAAGGGGGCGCAATCAGCTCCAGCATTTT. Residues: CASSPQRGRNQLQHF.

This clone was observed a handful of times. V usage is TRBV5-1 and J usage is TRBJ2-2, with 8 bases matching TRBD1. Germline assignment: CDR1 SGHRS and CDR2 YFSETQ. CDR3 length: 15 residues. V lost 0 bases and J lost 6; bases outside the gene matches: 4. Here the CDR3 reads CASSLGTGMAGELFF. The DNA of the CDR3 is TGCGCCAGCAGCTTGGGGACAGGGATGGCCGGGGAGCTGTTTTTT.

CDR3 bases: TGTGCCAGTAGTCCTGGGTGGAGCGGGGAGCTGTTTTTT. This sequence encodes CASSPGWSGELFF. The V gene is TRBV19, the J gene TRBJ2-2, with D uncertain. Between the trimmed V and J ends, which lost 5 bases and 7 bases, there was a span of 11 bases. CDR3 length equals 13 residues. The V gene's germline CDR1 is LNHDA and CDR2 SQIVND (reference sequence).

As DNA, the CDR3 is TGTGCCAGCAGTACCTCCGGGGGAGCGAGTGGCTACACCTTC. The encoded protein is CASSTSGGASGYTF. The rearrangement joins TRBV28 to TRBJ1-2; tentative D call: TRBD1 (5 bases). This CDR3 contains 14 residues. The germline gives CDR1 MDHEN, CDR2 SYDVKM. Trimming removed 5 bases from V and 7 bases from J, with 17 bases in between.

The chain carries TRBV27 and TRBJ1-5; D is possibly TRBD1 (6 bases). V was shortened by 5 bases and J by 2 bases, with 13 bases between the two germline ends. The germline CDR1 and CDR2 sequences are MNHEY and SMNVEV (reference sequence). The CDR3 covers 15 residues. CDR3 amino acids: CASSLTQGGNQPQHF. The DNA of the CDR3 is TGTGCCAGCAGTCTCACACAGGGAGGCAATCAGCCCCAGCATTTT.

This CDR3 reads CASSEGQPSGNTIYF. CDR3 nucleotide sequence: TGTGCCAGCAGTGAAGGACAGCCCTCTGGAAACACCATATATTTT. J is TRBJ1-3 and V is TRBV6-1; a possible D gene is TRBD1 (5 bases). Trimming stripped 1 base from V and 0 bases from J, with 7 bases between. Germline V gene sequence: CDR1 MNHNS, CDR2 SASEGT. The CDR3 covers 15 residues.

The V call is TRBV7-3, the J call TRBJ1-1; possible D gene TRBD1, 5 bases. Trimming stripped 5 bases from V and 0 bases from J, with 19 bases between. Per the germline V gene, CDR1 is SGHTA and CDR2 is FQGTGA. The CDR3 has 17 amino acids. CDR3 bases: TGTGCCAGCAGCCCGTGGGGGGTGAGGGGCATGAACACTGAAGCTTTCTTT. Protein product: CASSPWGVRGMNTEAFF.

The rearrangement links TRBV6-6 to TRBJ1-5, with D perhaps matching TRBD1 (5 bases). The CDR3 totals 13 residues. V lost 7 bases, J lost 5 bases, and 12 bases lay in between. CDR1 MNHNY and CDR2 SVGAGI come from the germline V gene (reference sequence). Written as DNA, the CDR3 is TGTGCCAGCACCCGACAGACCTATCAGCCCCAGCATTTT. Residues: CASTRQTYQPQHF.

The J gene is TRBJ1-4, the V gene TRBV9; D is unclear. Per germline, CDR1 SGDLS and CDR2 YYNGEE. V was trimmed by 0 bases and J by 5 bases, leaving 11 bases between them. The CDR3 loop spans 15 amino acids. The DNA of the CDR3 is TGTGCCAGCAGCGTAGTCGGGGTCCCCAATGAAAAACTGTTTTTT. This encodes CASSVVGVPNEKLFF.

This rearrangement joins TRBV7-8 to TRBJ1-1, with D perhaps matching TRBD1 (6 bases). The V and J ends lost 1 base and 6 bases respectively, with 15 bases between them. Germline V gene lookup returns CDR1 SGHVS and CDR2 FQNEAQ. This CDR3 has 15 amino acids. CDR3 bases: TGTGCCAGCAGCTTAGGGGACATCGGACTTCCTGAAGCTTTCTTT. Encoded protein: CASSLGDIGLPEAFF.

This clone was counted a single time. The V call is TRBV6-6, the J call TRBJ1-3, with D unclear. This CDR3 is built from 18 residues. Germline V lookup: CDR1 MNHNY, CDR2 SVGAGI (reference sequence). V was shortened by 5 bases and J by 6 bases, with 26 bases between the two germline ends. The CDR3 here is CASSLREAASNWQNTIYF. Written as DNA, the CDR3 is TGTGCCAGCAGTCTCCGCGAGGCCGCCAGTAATTGGCAAAACACCATATATTTT.

The count of this clone is one. The chain is built from TRBV9 and TRBJ2-3, with D perhaps TRBD1 (6 bases). CDR1 SGDLS and CDR2 YYNGEE come from the germline V gene. There are 14 residues in the CDR3. V shed 3 bases and J shed 8 bases, with 16 bases lying between them. The CDR3 here is CASSDRVPAVTQYF. DNA of the CDR3: TGTGCCAGCAGCGACAGGGTGCCAGCGGTTACGCAGTATTTT.

CDR3 in amino acids: CASRPNGQGNEKLFF. The CDR3 DNA reads TGTGCCAGCAGGCCCAACGGGCAGGGTAATGAAAAACTGTTTTTT. The rearrangement links TRBV27 to TRBJ1-4; D may be TRBD1 (5 bases). Germline values: CDR1 MNHEY, CDR2 SMNVEV (reference sequence). The CDR3 is 15 amino acids. Trimming took off 6 bases at V and 4 bases at J, with 15 bases between the two ends.

The V gene is TRBV18, the J gene TRBJ2-1; the match to TRBD1 covers 7 bases. V trimming: 3 bases; J trimming: 5 bases; junction bases outside the gene matches: 7. This CDR3 has 15 residues. Germline V CDR1 and CDR2: KGHSH, LQKENI. CDR3 region: CASSPRQGPDNEQFF. DNA for the CDR3: TGTGCCAGCTCACCCCGACAGGGCCCCGACAATGAGCAGTTCTTC.

This clone has a single count. The chain carries TRBV24-1 and TRBJ2-7; 8 positions agree with TRBD2. CDR1 and CDR2 from the germline V gene are KGHDR and SFDVKD. This CDR3 has 15 amino acids. V lost 2 bases, J lost 3 bases, and 5 bases stayed unmatched. CDR3 residues: CATSDSGGGIYEQYF. CDR3 DNA sequence: TGTGCCACCAGTGATTCCGGGGGGGGCATCTACGAGCAGTACTTC.

J is TRBJ1-1 and V is TRBV29-1, with a weak D call TRBD1 (5 bases). V was pared by 5 bases and J by 1 base, with 14 bases between. The V gene's germline CDR1 is SQVTM and CDR2 ANQGSEA. The CDR3 has 14 residues. Written as DNA, the CDR3 is TGCAGCGTTCCTCCTAGTCAGGGGAACACTGAAGCTTTCTTT. It specifies CSVPPSQGNTEAFF.

As regards this clone: Other DNA sequences from this sample encode an identical CDR3 as well. This chain links TRBV3-1 (or the pseudogene TRBV3-2) with TRBJ2-2, with D perhaps TRBD2 (5 bases). Trimming pared 1 base from V and 5 bases from J, leaving 5 bases between. This CDR3 has 13 amino acids. The V gene's germline CDR1 is LGHDT and CDR2 YNNKEL (reference sequence). CDR3 in amino acids: CASSQVATGELFF. The CDR3, as DNA: TGTGCCAGCAGCCAAGTAGCGACCGGGGAGCTGTTTTTT.

The V gene is TRBV2, the J gene TRBJ2-7; perhaps TRBD2 as D (5 bases). Trimming shortened V by 5 bases and J by 6 bases, and 14 bases separated the two germline ends. The CDR3 spans 13 residues. Per germline, CDR1 SNHLY and CDR2 FYNNEI. The CDR3 sequence is CASSKGEGTEQYF. CDR3 sequence (DNA): TGTGCCAGCAGTAAAGGAGAGGGTACCGAGCAGTACTTC.

The rearrangement uses TRBV19 and TRBJ1-2; D remains unclear. The CDR3 extends over 16 amino acids. Germline V gene sequence: CDR1 LNHDA, CDR2 SQIVND (reference sequence). Trimming pared 0 bases from V and 2 bases from J, leaving 13 bases between. CDR3 in DNA: TGTGCCAGTAGTATAGATCCGGGGAGATCCAACTATGGCTACACCTTC. Encoded protein: CASSIDPGRSNYGYTF.

This chain links TRBV5-8 with TRBJ2-6; perhaps TRBD2 as D (6 bases). Trimming removed 4 bases at V and 2 bases at J, with 10 bases between. This CDR3 region has 15 residues. Germline V gene lookup returns CDR1 SGHTS and CDR2 YDEGEE. CDR3 sequence: CASSGGIPGANVLTF. CDR3 in DNA: TGTGCCAGCAGCGGCGGGATTCCTGGGGCCAACGTCCTGACTTTC. The full variable domain, in which reference TRBV5-8 and TRBJ2-6 provide the parts outside the CDR3, is EAGVTQSPTHLIKTRGQQATLRCSPISGHTSVYWYQQALGLGLQFLLWYDEGEERNRGNFPPRFSGRQFPNYSSELNVNALELEDSALYLCASSGGIPGANVLTFGAGSRLTVL.

CDR3 in amino acids: CASSPVQAAGGPSAGELFF. CDR3 in DNA: TGTGCCAGCAGCCCCGTACAGGCAGCGGGGGGGCCGAGCGCCGGGGAGCTGTTTTTT. J is TRBJ2-2 and V is TRBV7-3; 10 nucleotides match TRBD2. The CDR3 is made up of 19 amino acids. V was pared by 5 bases and J by 6 bases, with 18 bases of the junction left unmatched. Germline CDR1 reads SGHTA; CDR2 reads FQGTGA.

The gene calls are TRBV4-1 and TRBJ1-1; D is uncertain. V lost 3 bases and J lost 0, with 8 bases in between. Germline CDR1 MGHRA, CDR2 YSYEKL. CDR3 length equals 14 residues. The CDR3 sequence is CASSQVGVNTEAFF. CDR3 nucleotides: TGCGCCAGCAGCCAGGTCGGGGTGAACACTGAAGCTTTCTTT.

The V gene is TRBV5-1, the J gene TRBJ2-2; no definite D call. Trimming removed 0 bases from V and 0 bases from J, with 3 bases in between. The CDR3 totals 14 residues. Germline V gene data show CDR1 as SGHRS and CDR2 as YFSETQ. CDR3 coding DNA: TGCGCCAGCAGCTTGGTAACGAACACCGGGGAGCTGTTTTTT. This sequence encodes CASSLVTNTGELFF.

This chain links TRBV28 with TRBJ2-3, with 12 nucleotides matching TRBD2. This CDR3 has 16 amino acids. Per the germline V gene, CDR1 is MDHEN and CDR2 is SYDVKM. Unmatched junction bases numbered 10, after V lost 6 bases and J lost 6 bases. The CDR3 here is CASRRLAGGPSDTQYF. CDR3 nucleotide sequence: TGTGCCAGCAGACGCCTAGCGGGGGGGCCGTCCGATACGCAGTATTTT.

This chain joins TRBV9 and TRBJ2-3, with D tentatively TRBD1 (5 bases). V lost 2 bases to trimming and J lost 4 bases, with 14 bases between them. Germline V CDR1 and CDR2: SGDLS, YYNGEE. This CDR3 spans 15 amino acids. The DNA for the CDR3 is TGTGCCAGCAGCGTCGGGCAGGGTAAGGCAGATACGCAGTATTTT. Translated, it gives CASSVGQGKADTQYF.